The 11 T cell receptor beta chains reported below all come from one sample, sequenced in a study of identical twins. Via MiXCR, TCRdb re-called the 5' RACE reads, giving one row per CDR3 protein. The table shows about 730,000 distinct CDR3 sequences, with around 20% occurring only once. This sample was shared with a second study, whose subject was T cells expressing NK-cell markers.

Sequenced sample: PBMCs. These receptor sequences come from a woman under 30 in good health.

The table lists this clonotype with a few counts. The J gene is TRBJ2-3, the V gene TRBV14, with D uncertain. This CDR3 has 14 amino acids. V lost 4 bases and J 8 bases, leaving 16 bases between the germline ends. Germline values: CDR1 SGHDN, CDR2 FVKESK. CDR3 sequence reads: CASSPPSPIATQYF. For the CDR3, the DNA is TGTGCCAGCAGCCCGCCATCCCCAATTGCTACGCAGTATTTT.

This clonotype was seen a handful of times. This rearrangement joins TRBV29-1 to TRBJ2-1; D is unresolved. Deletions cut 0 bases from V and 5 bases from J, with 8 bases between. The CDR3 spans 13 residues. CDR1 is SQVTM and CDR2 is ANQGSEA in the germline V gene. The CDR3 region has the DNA TGCAGCGTTGAAGATGCTAACAACAATGAGCAGTTCTTC. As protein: CSVEDANNNEQFF.

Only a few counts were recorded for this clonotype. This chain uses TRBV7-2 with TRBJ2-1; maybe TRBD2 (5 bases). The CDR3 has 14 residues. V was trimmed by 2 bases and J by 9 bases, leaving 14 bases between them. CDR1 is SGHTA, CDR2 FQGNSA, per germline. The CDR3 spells CASSLRGIVGEQFF. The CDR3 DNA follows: TGTGCCAGCAGCTTAAGAGGGATTGTCGGTGAGCAGTTCTTC. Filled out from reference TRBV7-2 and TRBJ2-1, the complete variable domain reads GAGVSQSPSNKVTEKGKDVELRCDPISGHTALYWYRQSLGQGLEFLIYFQGNSAPDKSGLPSDRFSAERTGGSVSTLTIQRTQQEDSAVYLCASSLRGIVGEQFFGPGTRLTVL.

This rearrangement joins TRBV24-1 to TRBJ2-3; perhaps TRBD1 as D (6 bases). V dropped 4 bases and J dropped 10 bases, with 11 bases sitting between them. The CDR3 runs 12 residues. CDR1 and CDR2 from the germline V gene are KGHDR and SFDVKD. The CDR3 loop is CATSDLTGAQYF. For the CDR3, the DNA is TGTGCCACCAGTGACTTGACAGGAGCGCAGTATTTT.

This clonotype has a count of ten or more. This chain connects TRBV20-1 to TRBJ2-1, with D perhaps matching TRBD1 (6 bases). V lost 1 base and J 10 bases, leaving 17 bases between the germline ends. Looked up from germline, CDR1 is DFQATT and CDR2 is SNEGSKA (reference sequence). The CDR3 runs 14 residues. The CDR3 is CSARAGTPPMEQFF. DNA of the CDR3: TGCAGTGCTAGAGCCGGGACACCCCCAATGGAGCAGTTCTTC.

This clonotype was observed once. The CDR3 protein is CASSQSPRLKDYEQYF. The CDR3 DNA is TGCGCCAGCAGTCAATCCCCCAGGCTGAAAGACTACGAGCAGTACTTC. This chain links TRBV23-1 with TRBJ2-7; D is uncertain. TRBV23-1 has ORF status, its function being uncertain. V lost 0 bases and J lost 3, with 15 bases in between. The CDR3 has 16 residues.

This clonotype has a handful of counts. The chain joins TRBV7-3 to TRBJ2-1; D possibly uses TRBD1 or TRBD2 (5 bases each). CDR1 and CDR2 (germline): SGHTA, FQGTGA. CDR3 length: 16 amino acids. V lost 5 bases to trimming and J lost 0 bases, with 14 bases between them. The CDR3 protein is CASSPRLGTSYNEQFF. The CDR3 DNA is TGTGCCAGCAGCCCCCGGCTAGGGACCTCCTACAATGAGCAGTTCTTC.

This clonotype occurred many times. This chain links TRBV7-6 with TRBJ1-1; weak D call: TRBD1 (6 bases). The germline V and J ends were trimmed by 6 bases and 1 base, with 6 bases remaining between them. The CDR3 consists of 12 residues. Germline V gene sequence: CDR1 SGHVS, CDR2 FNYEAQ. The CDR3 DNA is TGTGCCAGCAGGGACAGGAACACTGAAGCTTTCTTT. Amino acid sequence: CASRDRNTEAFF.

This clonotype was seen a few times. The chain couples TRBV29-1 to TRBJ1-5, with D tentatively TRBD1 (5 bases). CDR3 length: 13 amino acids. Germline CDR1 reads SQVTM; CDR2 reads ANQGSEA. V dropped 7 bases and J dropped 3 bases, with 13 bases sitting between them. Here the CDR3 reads CSAITGTNQPQHF. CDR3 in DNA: TGCAGCGCGATAACTGGGACCAATCAGCCCCAGCATTTT.

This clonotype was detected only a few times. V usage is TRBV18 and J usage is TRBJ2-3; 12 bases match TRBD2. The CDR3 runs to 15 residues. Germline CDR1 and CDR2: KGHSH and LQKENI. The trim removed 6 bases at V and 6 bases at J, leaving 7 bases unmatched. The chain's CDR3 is CASSPTSGGDDTQYF. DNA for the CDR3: TGTGCCAGCTCCCCGACTAGCGGGGGTGATGATACGCAGTATTTT.

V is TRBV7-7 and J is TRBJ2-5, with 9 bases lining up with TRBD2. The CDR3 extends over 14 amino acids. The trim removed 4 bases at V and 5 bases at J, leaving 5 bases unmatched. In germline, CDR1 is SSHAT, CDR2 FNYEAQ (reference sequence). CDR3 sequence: CASSSTGLAETQYF. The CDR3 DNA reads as TGTGCCAGCAGCTCAACAGGACTAGCGGAGACCCAGTACTTC. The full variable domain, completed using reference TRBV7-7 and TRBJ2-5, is GAGVSQSPRYKVTKRGQDVTLRCDPISSHATLYWYQQALGQGPEFLTYFNYEAQPDKSGLPSDRFSAERPEGSISTLTIQRTEQRDSAMYRCASSSTGLAETQYFGPGTRLLVL.